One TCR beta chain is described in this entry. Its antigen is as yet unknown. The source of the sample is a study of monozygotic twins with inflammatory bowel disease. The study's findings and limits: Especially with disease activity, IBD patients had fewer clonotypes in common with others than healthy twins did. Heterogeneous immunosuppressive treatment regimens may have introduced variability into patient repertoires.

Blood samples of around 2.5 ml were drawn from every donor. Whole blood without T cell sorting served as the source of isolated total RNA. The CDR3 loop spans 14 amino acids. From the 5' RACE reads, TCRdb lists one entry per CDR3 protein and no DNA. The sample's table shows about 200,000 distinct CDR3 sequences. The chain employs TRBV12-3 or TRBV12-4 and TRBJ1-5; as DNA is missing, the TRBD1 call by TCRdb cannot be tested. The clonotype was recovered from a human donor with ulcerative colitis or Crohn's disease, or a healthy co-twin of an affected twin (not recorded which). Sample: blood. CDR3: CASSFGGTNQPQHF.